This T cell receptor beta chain was profiled in a study of OX40 agonist ivuxolimab in advanced cancers. Study context: Every 2 weeks, patients got intravenous ivuxolimab at one of six dose levels (0.01-10 mg/kg). Partial responses, seen in three patients, involved one hepatocellular carcinoma and two cutaneous melanomas.

Study-wide results and limits: CD4+ and CD8+ blood T cells expanded clonally by week 6 at 0.1 to 3.0 mg/kg.

About this clone itself: Its antigen is as yet unknown.

Cycle 7 day 1, cycle 4 day 1, and baseline were the timepoints at which blood was sampled. Data came from immunoSEQ multiplex PCR; TCRdb stores just in-frame clones and leaves some out. The data show around 100,000 clones, around nine tenths seen once. The CDR3 covers 16 residues. Germline CDR1 reads LNHNV; CDR2 reads YYDKDF (reference sequence). The ends lost 1 base at V and 2 bases at J; junction bases unmatched: 5. This chain joins TRBV15 and TRBJ2-5; 9 bases are shared with TRBD2. The specimen was CD4+ or CD8+ T cells sorted from blood, collected in a trial of the OX40 agonist ivuxolimab. The receptor's source is an adult with an advanced solid tumor such as melanoma, head and neck, liver or kidney cancer. CDR3 sequence: CATSRARLAVQETQYF. The CDR3 DNA follows: TGTGCCACCAGCAGAGCGAGACTAGCGGTTCAAGAGACCCAGTACTTC.